This T cell receptor beta chain originates from a study of cytomegalovirus exposure and HLA in healthy donors. Study outcomes and limitations: In a later analysis, 16,951 TCR beta sequences were associated with HLA alleles at 0.05 false discovery rate. Reports indicated that the classifier achieved high specificity and sensitivity in diagnosing cytomegalovirus status.

J was trimmed by 5 bases and V by 5 bases; bases with no gene match: 10. The germline CDR1 and CDR2 sequences are SGHTA and FQGTGA. The CDR3 sequence is 15 residues long. As regards this clone: Its matching antigen is unknown.

PCR primers comprised 60 Vbeta and 13 Jbeta primers. The assay was immunoSEQ multiplex PCR, and TCRdb's table has in-frame clones only and misses some. The sample includes some 140,000 clones, 70% to 85% of them seen just once. The chain uses TRBV7-3 and TRBJ2-3, with TRBD1 identical over 7 bases. Sequencing input: PBMCs. The TCR originated in a man aged 35-49 years in good health and CMV-seropositive. The CDR3 sequence is CASSATGAGGDTQYF. CDR3 sequence (DNA): TGTGCCAGCAGCGCCACAGGGGCTGGTGGAGATACGCAGTATTTT.